This TCR beta chain was recovered during a study of OX40 agonist ivuxolimab in advanced cancers. Study-level information: Of the patients, three showed partial responses, one with hepatocellular carcinoma and two with cutaneous melanoma. General study points: Both CD4+ and CD8+ T cell populations in blood had undergone clonal expansion by week 6 at 0.1 to 3.0 mg/kg.

A word on this clone: The antigen is unknown.

The germline V and J ends were trimmed by 0 bases and 0 bases, with 9 bases remaining between them. The CDR3 has 16 residues. Germline V gene data show CDR1 as SGHVS and CDR2 as FQNEAQ. Sequencing used immunoSEQ multiplex PCR; TCRdb keeps in-frame clones, though not all of them. The sample lists around 20,000 clones, about three quarters occurring once. The receptor comes from an adult with an advanced solid tumor such as melanoma, head and neck, liver or kidney cancer. The sequencing used CD4+ or CD8+ T cells sorted from blood, collected in a trial of the OX40 agonist ivuxolimab. The chain carries TRBV7-8 and TRBJ1-5, with a weak D call TRBD1 (6 bases). In nucleotides, the CDR3 is TGTGCCAGCAGCTTAGCCAGGGGCTTTAGCAATCAGCCCCAGCATTTT. Protein product: CASSLARGFSNQPQHF. Full variable domain (remainder filled in from reference TRBV7-8 and TRBJ1-5): GAGVSQSPRYKVAKRGQDVALRCDPISGHVSLFWYQQALGQGPEFLTYFQNEAQLDKSGLPSDRFFAERPEGSVSTLKIQRTQQEDSAVYLCASSLARGFSNQPQHFGDGTRLSIL.